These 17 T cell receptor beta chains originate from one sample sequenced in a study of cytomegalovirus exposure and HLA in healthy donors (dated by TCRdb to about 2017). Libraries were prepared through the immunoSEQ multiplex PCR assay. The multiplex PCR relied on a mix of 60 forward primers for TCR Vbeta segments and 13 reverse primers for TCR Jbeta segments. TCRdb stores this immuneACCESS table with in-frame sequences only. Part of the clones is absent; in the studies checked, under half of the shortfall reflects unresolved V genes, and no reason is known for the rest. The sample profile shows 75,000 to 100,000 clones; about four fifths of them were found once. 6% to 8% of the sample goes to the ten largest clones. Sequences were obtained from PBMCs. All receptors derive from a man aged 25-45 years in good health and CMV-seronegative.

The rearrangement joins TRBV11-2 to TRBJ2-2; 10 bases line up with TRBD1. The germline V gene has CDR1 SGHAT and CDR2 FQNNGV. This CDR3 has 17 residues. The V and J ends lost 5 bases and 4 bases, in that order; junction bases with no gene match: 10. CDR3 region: CASSRSPRTGGTGELFF. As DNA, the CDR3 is TGTGCCAGCAGCCGATCCCCCCGGACAGGGGGCACCGGGGAGCTGTTTTTT.

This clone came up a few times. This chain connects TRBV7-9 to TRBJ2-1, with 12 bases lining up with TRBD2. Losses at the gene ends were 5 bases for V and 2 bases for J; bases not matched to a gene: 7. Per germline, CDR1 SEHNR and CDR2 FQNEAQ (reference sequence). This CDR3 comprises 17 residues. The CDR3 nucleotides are TGTGCCAGCAGCCTTCTGACTAGCGGGAGAACCTACAATGAGCAGTTCTTC. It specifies CASSLLTSGRTYNEQFF.

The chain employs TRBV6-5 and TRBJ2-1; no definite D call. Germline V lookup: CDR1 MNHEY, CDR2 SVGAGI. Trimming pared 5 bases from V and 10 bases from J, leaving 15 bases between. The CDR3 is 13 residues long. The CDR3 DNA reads TGTGCCAGCAGTGGCGACAAGACCCCCGAGCAGTTCTTC. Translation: CASSGDKTPEQFF.

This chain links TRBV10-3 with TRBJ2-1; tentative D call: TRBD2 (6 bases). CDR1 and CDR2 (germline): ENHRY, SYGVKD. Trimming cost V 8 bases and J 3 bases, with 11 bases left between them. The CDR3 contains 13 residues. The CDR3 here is CAIWGGSYNEQFF. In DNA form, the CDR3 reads TGTGCCATCTGGGGAGGAAGCTACAATGAGCAGTTCTTC.

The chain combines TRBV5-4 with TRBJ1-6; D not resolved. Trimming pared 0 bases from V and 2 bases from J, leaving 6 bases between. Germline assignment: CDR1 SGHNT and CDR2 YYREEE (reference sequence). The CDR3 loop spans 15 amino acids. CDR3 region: CASSLGGTYNSPLHF. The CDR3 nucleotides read TGTGCCAGCAGCTTGGGCGGGACCTATAATTCACCCCTCCACTTT.

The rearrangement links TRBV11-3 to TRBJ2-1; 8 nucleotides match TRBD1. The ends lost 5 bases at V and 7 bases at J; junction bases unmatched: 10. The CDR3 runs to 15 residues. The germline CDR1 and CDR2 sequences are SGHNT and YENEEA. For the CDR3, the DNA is TGTGCCAGCAGCACATCAGGGGGCTTTGGGAATGAGCAGTTCTTC. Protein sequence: CASSTSGGFGNEQFF.

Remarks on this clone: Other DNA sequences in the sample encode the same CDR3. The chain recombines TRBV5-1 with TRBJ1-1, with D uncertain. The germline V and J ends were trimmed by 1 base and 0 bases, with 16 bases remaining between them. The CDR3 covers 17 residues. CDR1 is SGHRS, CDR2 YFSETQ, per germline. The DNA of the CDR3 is TGCGCCAGCAGCTTGTGGCCCAAACGGGATATGAACACTGAAGCTTTCTTT. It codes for CASSLWPKRDMNTEAFF.

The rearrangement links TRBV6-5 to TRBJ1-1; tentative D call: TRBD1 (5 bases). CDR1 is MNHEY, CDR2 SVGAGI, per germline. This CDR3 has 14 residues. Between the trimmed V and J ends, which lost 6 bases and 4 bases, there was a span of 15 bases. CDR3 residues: CASSPLGGSTEAFF. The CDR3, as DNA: TGTGCCAGCAGCCCCTTGGGGGGGTCCACTGAAGCTTTCTTT.

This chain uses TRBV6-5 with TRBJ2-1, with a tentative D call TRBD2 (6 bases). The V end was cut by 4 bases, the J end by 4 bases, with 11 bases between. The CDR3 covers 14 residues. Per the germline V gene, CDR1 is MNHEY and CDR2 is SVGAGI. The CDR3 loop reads CASSLRRGYNEQFF. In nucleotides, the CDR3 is TGTGCCAGCAGTTTAAGGCGGGGATACAATGAGCAGTTCTTC.

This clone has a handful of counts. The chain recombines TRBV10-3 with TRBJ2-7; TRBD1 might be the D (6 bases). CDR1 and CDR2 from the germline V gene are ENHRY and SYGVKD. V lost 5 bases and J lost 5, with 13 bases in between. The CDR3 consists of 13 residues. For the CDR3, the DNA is TGTGCCATCAGTTATACAGGGCGACACGAGCAGTACTTC. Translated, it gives CAISYTGRHEQYF.

The CDR3 loop is CAWSVFGDTIYF. CDR3 sequence (DNA): TGTGCCTGGAGTGTATTCGGGGACACCATATATTTT. The chain is built from TRBV30 and TRBJ1-3, with unresolved D. Trimming shortened V by 0 bases and J by 8 bases, and 8 bases separated the two germline ends. This CDR3 spans 12 amino acids. The germline V gene encodes CDR1 GTSNPN and CDR2 SVGIG (reference sequence).

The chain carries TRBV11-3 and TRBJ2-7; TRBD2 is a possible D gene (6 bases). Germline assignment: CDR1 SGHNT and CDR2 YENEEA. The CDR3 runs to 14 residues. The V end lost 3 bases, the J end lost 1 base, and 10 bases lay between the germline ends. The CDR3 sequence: CASSLGGDSYEQYF. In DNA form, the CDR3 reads TGTGCCAGCAGCTTGGGGGGAGATTCCTACGAGCAGTACTTC. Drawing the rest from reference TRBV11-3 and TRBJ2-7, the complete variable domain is EAGVVQSPRYKIIEKKQPVAFWCNPISGHNTLYWYLQNLGQGPELLIRYENEEAVDDSQLPKDRFSAERLKGVDSTLKIQPAELGDSAVYLCASSLGGDSYEQYFGPGTRLTVT.

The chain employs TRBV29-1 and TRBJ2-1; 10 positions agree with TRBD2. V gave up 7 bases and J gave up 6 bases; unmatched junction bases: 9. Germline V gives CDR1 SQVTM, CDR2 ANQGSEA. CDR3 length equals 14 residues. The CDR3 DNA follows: TGCAGCGCTATTAGCGGGGGGCTTGGCAATGAGCAGTTCTTC. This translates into CSAISGGLGNEQFF.

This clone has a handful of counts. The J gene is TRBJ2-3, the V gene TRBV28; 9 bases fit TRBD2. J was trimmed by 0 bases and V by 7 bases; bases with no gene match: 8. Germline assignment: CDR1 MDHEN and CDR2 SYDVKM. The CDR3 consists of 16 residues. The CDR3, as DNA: TGTGCCAGCACACCCGCGGGAGGGGCTAGCACAGATACGCAGTATTTT. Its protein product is CASTPAGGASTDTQYF.

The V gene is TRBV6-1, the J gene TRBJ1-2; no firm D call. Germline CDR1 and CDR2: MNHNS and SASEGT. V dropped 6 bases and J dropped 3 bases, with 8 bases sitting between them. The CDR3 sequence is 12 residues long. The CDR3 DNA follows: TGTGCCAGCAGCCGGGGTGACTATGGCTACACCTTC. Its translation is CASSRGDYGYTF.

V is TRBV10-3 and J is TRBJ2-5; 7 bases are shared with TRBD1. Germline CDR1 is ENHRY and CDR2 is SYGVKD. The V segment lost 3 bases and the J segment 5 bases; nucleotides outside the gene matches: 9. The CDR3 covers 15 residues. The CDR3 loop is CAISDGQAVRETQYF. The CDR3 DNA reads TGTGCCATCAGTGATGGACAGGCGGTGAGGGAGACCCAGTACTTC.

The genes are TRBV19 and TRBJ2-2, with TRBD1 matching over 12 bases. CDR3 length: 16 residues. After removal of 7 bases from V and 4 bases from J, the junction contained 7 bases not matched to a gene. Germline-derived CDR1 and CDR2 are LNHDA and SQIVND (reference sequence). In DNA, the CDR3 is TGTGCCAGTACCACCCCGGGACAGGGGGCCACCGGGGAGCTGTTTTTT. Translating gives CASTTPGQGATGELFF. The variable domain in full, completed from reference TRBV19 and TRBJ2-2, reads DGGITQSPKYLFRKEGQNVTLSCEQNLNHDAMYWYRQDPGQGLRLIYYSQIVNDFQKGDIAEGYSVSREKKESFPLTVTSAQKNPTAFYLCASTTPGQGATGELFFGEGSRLTVL.